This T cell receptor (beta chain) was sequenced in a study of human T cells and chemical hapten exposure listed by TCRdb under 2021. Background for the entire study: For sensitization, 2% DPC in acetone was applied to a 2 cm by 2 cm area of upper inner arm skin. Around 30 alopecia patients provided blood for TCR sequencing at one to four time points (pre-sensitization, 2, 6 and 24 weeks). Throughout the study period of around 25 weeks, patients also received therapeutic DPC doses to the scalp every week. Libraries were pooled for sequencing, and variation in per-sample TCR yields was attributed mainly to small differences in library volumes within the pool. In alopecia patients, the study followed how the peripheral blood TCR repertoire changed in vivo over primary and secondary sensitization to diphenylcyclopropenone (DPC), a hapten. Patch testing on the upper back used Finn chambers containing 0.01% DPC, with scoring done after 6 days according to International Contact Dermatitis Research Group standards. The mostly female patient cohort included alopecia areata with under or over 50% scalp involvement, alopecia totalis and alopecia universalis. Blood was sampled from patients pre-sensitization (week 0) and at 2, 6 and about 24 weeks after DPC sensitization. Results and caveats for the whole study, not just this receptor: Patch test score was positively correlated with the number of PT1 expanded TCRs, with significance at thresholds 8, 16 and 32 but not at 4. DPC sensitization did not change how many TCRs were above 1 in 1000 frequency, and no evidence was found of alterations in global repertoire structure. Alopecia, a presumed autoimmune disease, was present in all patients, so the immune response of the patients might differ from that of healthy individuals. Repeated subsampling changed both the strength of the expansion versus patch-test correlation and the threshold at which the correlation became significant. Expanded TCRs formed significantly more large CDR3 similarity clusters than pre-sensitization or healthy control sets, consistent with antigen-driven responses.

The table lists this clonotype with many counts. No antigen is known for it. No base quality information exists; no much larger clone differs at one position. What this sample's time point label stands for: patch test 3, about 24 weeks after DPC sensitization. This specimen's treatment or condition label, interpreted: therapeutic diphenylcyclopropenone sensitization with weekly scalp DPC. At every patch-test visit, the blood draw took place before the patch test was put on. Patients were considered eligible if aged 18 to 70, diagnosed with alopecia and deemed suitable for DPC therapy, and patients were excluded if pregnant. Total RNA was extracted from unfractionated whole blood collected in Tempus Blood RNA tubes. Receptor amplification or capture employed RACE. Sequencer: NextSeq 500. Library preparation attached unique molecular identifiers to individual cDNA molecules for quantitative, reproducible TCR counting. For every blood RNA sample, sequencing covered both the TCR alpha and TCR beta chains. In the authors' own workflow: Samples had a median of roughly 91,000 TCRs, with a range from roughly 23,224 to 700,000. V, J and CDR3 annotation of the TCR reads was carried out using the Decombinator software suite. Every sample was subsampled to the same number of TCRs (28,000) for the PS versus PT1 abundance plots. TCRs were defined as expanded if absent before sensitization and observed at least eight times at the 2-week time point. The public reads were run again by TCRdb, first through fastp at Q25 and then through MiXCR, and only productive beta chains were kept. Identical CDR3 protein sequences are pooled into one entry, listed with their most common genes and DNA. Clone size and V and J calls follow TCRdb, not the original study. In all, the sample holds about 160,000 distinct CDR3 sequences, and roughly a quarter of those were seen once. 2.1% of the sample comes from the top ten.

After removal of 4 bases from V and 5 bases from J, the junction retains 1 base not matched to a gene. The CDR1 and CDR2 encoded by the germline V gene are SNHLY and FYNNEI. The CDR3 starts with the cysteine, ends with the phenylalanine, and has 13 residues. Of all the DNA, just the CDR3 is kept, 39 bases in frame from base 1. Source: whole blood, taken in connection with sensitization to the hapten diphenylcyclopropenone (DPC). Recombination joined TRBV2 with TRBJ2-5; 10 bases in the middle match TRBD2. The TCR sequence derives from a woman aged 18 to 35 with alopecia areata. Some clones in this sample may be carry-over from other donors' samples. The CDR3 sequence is CASSAGLAETQYF. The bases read TGTGCCAGCAGTGCGGGACTAGCGGAGACCCAGTACTTC.